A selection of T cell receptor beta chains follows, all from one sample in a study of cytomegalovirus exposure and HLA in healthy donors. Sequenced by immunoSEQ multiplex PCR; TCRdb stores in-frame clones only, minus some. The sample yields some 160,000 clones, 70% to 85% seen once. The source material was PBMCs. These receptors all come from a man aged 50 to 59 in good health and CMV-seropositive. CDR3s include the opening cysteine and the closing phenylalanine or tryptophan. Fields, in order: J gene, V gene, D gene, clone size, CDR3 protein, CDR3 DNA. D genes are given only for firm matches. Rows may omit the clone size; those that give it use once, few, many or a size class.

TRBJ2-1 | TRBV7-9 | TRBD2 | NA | CASSPERTSGGFAEQFF | TGTGCCAGCAGCCCGGAGAGGACTAGCGGGGGATTCGCTGAGCAGTTCTTC
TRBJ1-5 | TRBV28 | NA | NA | CASRTGRISNQPQHF | TGTGCCAGCAGAACAGGACGGATTAGCAATCAGCCCCAGCATTTT
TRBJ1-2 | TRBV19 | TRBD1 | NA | CASSMGQGNYGYTF | TGTGCCAGTAGTATGGGACAGGGGAACTATGGCTACACCTTC
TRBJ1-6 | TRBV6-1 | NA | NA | CAAWGDSYNSPLHF | TGTGCCGCCTGGGGAGACTCCTATAATTCACCCCTCCACTTT
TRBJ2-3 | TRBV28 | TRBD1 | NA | CASGTSGGLNTQYF | TGTGCCAGCGGAACGTCAGGGGGATTGAATACGCAGTATTTT
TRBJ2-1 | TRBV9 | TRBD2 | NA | CASSVEAGGSYNEQFF | TGTGCCAGCAGCGTAGAAGCGGGAGGTTCTTACAATGAGCAGTTCTTC
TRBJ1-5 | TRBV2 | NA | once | CASLQGYNQPQHF | TGTGCCAGTTTACAGGGTTACAATCAGCCCCAGCATTTT
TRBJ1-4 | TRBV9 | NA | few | CASSVAPSPGLEKLFF | TGTGCCAGCAGCGTAGCACCATCCCCGGGACTTGAAAAACTGTTTTTT
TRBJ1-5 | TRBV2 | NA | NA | CASSGGQPRNQPQHF | TGTGCCAGCAGTGGCGGACAGCCTAGGAATCAGCCCCAGCATTTT
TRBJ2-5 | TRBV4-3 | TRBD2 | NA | CASSRGGQKGETQYF | TGCGCCAGCAGCCGCGGGGGGCAAAAGGGGGAGACCCAGTACTTC
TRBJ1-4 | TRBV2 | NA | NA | CASSEEGGILEKLFF | TGTGCCAGCAGTGAAGAGGGAGGGATTCTCGAAAAACTGTTTTTT
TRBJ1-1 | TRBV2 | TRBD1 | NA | CASRLLRGLGTEAFF | TGTGCCAGCAGGTTATTGAGGGGGCTGGGCACTGAAGCTTTCTTT
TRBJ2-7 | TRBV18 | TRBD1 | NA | CASSPPDRVVPYEQYF | TGTGCCAGCTCACCACCGGACAGGGTAGTCCCCTACGAGCAGTACTTC
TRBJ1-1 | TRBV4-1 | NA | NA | CASSQAAGPNTEAFF | TGCGCCAGCAGCCAAGCGGCGGGGCCGAACACTGAAGCTTTCTTT
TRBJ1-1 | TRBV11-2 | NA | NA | CASSKDRSTEAFF | TGTGCCAGCAGCAAAGACAGGTCAACTGAAGCTTTCTTT
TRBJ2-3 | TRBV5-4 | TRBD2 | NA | CASSFTSGGTGFPTDTQYF | TGTGCCAGCAGCTTTACTAGCGGGGGGACCGGGTTCCCCACAGATACGCAGTATTTT
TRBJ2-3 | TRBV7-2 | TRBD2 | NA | CASSPTSGASTDTQYF | TGTGCCAGCAGTCCCACTAGCGGGGCTAGCACAGATACGCAGTATTTT
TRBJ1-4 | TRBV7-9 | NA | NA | CASTLAEFNEKLFF | TGTGCCAGCACCCTTGCAGAATTTAATGAAAAACTGTTTTTT
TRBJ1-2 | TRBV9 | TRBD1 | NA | CASSPGQNINYGYTF | TGTGCCAGCAGCCCGGGACAGAACATTAACTATGGCTACACCTTC
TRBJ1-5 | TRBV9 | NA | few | CASITPGGGHF | TGTGCCAGCATAACCCCCGGCGGCGGGCATTTT
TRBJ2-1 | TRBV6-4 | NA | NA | CASSDSGRVSYNEQFF | TGTGCCAGCAGTGACTCGGGCAGGGTTTCCTACAATGAGCAGTTCTTC
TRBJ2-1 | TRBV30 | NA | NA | CAWSVTHPSKQFF | TGTGCCTGGAGCGTGACTCACCCCTCGAAGCAGTTCTTC
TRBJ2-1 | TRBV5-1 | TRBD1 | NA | CASKSGTGTYNEQFF | TGCGCCAGCAAGTCCGGGACAGGAACCTACAATGAGCAGTTCTTC
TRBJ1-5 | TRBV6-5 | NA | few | CASSYSFRAVQPQHF | TGTGCCAGCAGTTACTCGTTCAGGGCGGTTCAGCCCCAGCATTTT
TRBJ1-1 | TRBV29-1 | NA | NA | CSVGSYRETEAFF | TGCAGCGTTGGAAGTTATCGAGAAACTGAAGCTTTCTTT
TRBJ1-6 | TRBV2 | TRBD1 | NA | CARSFTGDSPLHF | TGTGCCAGGAGTTTTACAGGGGACTCACCCCTCCACTTT
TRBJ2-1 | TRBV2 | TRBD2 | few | CASSVRVSSGGVYNEQFF | TGTGCCAGCAGTGTGAGGGTGTCTAGCGGGGGGGTATACAATGAGCAGTTCTTC
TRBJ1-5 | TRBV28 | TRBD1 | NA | CASRGQGDQPQHF | TGTGCCAGCAGGGGACAGGGAGACCAGCCCCAGCATTTT
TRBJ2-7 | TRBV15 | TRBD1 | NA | CATSRARGRDEQYF | TGTGCCACCAGCAGAGCCAGGGGGCGCGACGAGCAGTACTTC
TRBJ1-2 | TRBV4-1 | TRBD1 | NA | CASSQLTGVANYGYTF | TGCGCCAGCAGCCAGCTGACAGGGGTAGCTAACTATGGCTACACCTTC
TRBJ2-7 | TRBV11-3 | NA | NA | CASSTRGGYEQYF | TGTGCCAGCAGCACAAGGGGGGGCTACGAGCAGTACTTC
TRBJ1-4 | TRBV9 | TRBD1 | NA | CASSRGLDRVDEKLFF | TGTGCCAGCAGCCGGGGTTTGGACAGGGTAGATGAAAAACTGTTTTTT
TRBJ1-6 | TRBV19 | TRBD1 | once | CASSSGTGNSPLHF | TGTGCCAGTAGTTCCGGGACAGGGAATTCACCCCTCCACTTT